A single sample gave rise to the 11 T cell receptor beta chains below, sequenced in a study of blood T cell repertoires in COVID-19. TCRdb's table, derived via immunoSEQ multiplex PCR, lists solely in-frame clones and lacks some. This sample has 300,000 or so clones, with 88% found just once. The sequencing sample was made of peripheral blood. The receptors stem from a woman in her thirties who had recovered from COVID-19.

The rearrangement joins TRBV2 to TRBJ1-1, with TRBD1 identical over 7 bases. The CDR3 extends over 14 amino acids. Trimming removed 6 bases from V and 2 bases from J; junction bases left unmatched: 6. Germline CDR1 SNHLY, CDR2 FYNNEI. The CDR3 loop reads CASSQGQENTEAFF. CDR3 DNA: TGTGCCAGCAGCCAAGGACAGGAAAACACTGAAGCTTTCTTT.

The chain couples TRBV10-3 to TRBJ1-2, with a weak D call TRBD1 (6 bases). The CDR3 runs 15 residues. V was clipped by 0 bases and J by 4 bases, with 12 bases between them. Germline CDR1 is ENHRY and CDR2 is SYGVKD. Here the CDR3 DNA reads TGTGCCATCAGTGAGTCCGGAGACAGGAGCTATGGCTACACCTTC. Translating it yields CAISESGDRSYGYTF.

This chain uses TRBV19 with TRBJ1-4; D not resolved. CDR1 is LNHDA, CDR2 SQIVND, per germline (reference sequence). Trimming removed 1 base from V and 7 bases from J, with 4 bases in between. This CDR3 contains 12 residues. CDR3 bases: TGTGCCAGTAGTATAGTAGCTGAAAAACTGTTTTTT. It specifies CASSIVAEKLFF.

The V gene is TRBV10-3, the J gene TRBJ2-5; 11 bases map to TRBD2. This CDR3 comprises 16 residues. With 4 bases clipped from V and 4 bases from J, the junction kept 8 bases outside the gene matches. CDR1 is ENHRY, CDR2 SYGVKD, per germline. The CDR3 DNA is TGTGCCATCAGTGCTTCTAGCGGGGGGTCACGAGAGACCCAGTACTTC. It yields the protein CAISASSGGSRETQYF.

This clone was seen only once. The gene calls are TRBV5-6 and TRBJ2-5; possible D gene TRBD2, 5 bases. Trimming pared 0 bases from V and 3 bases from J, leaving 12 bases between. CDR3 size: 15 residues. Germline V CDR1 and CDR2: SGHDT, YYEEEE. The CDR3 region has the DNA TGTGCCAGCAGCTTGGGTTGGGAGAGGGAAGAGACCCAGTACTTC. It specifies CASSLGWEREETQYF.

The chain links TRBV7-8 to TRBJ1-1, with 7 bases that match TRBD1. J was trimmed by 3 bases and V by 1 base; bases with no gene match: 2. The germline CDR1 and CDR2 sequences are SGHVS and FQNEAQ. The CDR3 runs 14 residues. In DNA form, the CDR3 reads TGTGCCAGCAGCTTAGTCGGACAGGACACTGAAGCTTTCTTT. As protein: CASSLVGQDTEAFF.

The chain employs TRBV27 and TRBJ1-1; D possibly corresponds to TRBD1 (5 bases). The CDR3 loop spans 15 amino acids. Trimming took off 4 bases at V and 1 base at J, with 13 bases between the two ends. Germline V lookup: CDR1 MNHEY, CDR2 SMNVEV (reference sequence). The CDR3 sequence: CASSSRVSGNTEAFF. The CDR3 DNA follows: TGTGCCAGCAGTTCCAGGGTTTCTGGGAACACTGAAGCTTTCTTT.

The chain links TRBV28 to TRBJ2-5; 8 positions agree with TRBD1. The V gene end was trimmed by 4 bases and the J gene end by 9 bases; junction bases not matched to a gene: 13. Germline loops: CDR1 MDHEN, CDR2 SYDVKM. The CDR3 is 15 residues long. The CDR3 protein is CASSSTGTGKGAQYF. The CDR3 nucleotides read TGTGCCAGCAGTTCAACCGGGACAGGAAAAGGGGCCCAGTACTTC.

The chain employs TRBV2 and TRBJ2-7, with no clear D. The CDR3 consists of 16 residues. The V gene lost 7 bases and the J gene lost 0 bases, with 19 bases spanning the gap. Germline V CDR1 and CDR2: SNHLY, FYNNEI. This chain's CDR3 is CASTRTPIFISYEQYF. DNA of the CDR3: TGTGCCAGCACCCGAACTCCCATTTTCATCTCCTACGAGCAGTACTTC. Together with reference TRBV2 and TRBJ2-7, the CDR3 gives the full variable domain: EPEVTQTPSHQVTQMGQEVILRCVPISNHLYFYWYRQILGQKVEFLVSFYNNEISEKSEIFDDQFSVERPDGSNFTLKIRSTKLEDSAMYFCASTRTPIFISYEQYFGPGTRLTVT.

V is TRBV19 and J is TRBJ2-5, with 7 bases fitting TRBD2. CDR3 length: 16 amino acids. With V trimmed by 3 bases and J by 1 base, 8 bases remained unmatched. Germline loops: CDR1 LNHDA, CDR2 SQIVND (reference sequence). The chain's CDR3 is CASSIGRAGSQETQYF. The CDR3 bases are TGTGCCAGTAGTATCGGGCGAGCGGGGTCCCAAGAGACCCAGTACTTC.

The gene calls are TRBV5-6 and TRBJ1-2; possible D gene TRBD1, 5 bases. Germline CDR1 is SGHDT and CDR2 is YYEEEE. The CDR3 runs to 15 residues. V gave up 4 bases and J gave up 1 base, with 14 bases separating them. The CDR3 nucleotides are TGTGCCAGCAGCCCCGGACAAGGATTTAACTATGGCTACACCTTC. Translated: CASSPGQGFNYGYTF.